This entry lists 31 T cell receptor beta chains sequenced from one sample in a study of T-cell memory formation after mild COVID-19. Each CDR3 protein is one row after TCRdb ran MiXCR on the 5' RACE reads. The sample has about 340,000 distinct CDR3 sequences, 21% seen once. Sequencing was done on a sample of PBMCs or a T cell subset sorted from them (not recorded which). The receptors shown here come from an adult woman who had mild COVID-19 (a few samples of this study predate the infection). Cell type and time point are not known.

J is TRBJ2-1 and V is TRBV5-1; maybe TRBD1 (5 bases). This CDR3 has 15 amino acids. V lost 4 bases and J 5 bases, leaving 16 bases between the germline ends. CDR1 is SGHRS and CDR2 is YFSETQ in the germline V gene. The CDR3 sequence is CASSPRQPGDNEQFF. CDR3 bases: TGCGCCAGCAGCCCCCGACAGCCGGGCGACAATGAGCAGTTCTTC.

This clonotype was observed a few times. The rearrangement uses TRBV5-1 and TRBJ2-5, with a possible D match to TRBD1 (5 bases). V was trimmed by 4 bases and J by 1 base, leaving 11 bases between them. The germline V gene has CDR1 SGHRS and CDR2 YFSETQ. This CDR3 contains 14 residues. The CDR3 sequence is CASSHQGVQETQYF. CDR3 nucleotide sequence: TGCGCCAGCAGCCACCAGGGTGTCCAAGAGACCCAGTACTTC.

The chain has TRBV29-1 and TRBJ2-7; 8 nucleotides line up with TRBD1. Germline loops: CDR1 SQVTM, CDR2 ANQGSEA. V lost 4 bases and J lost 5; bases outside the gene matches: 10. The CDR3 loop spans 14 amino acids. The CDR3 sequence: CSVGDHRGIHEQYF. CDR3 DNA: TGCAGCGTTGGGGATCACAGGGGGATCCACGAGCAGTACTTC.

The CDR3 reads CASSLVVGDRDGYTF. CDR3 nucleotide sequence: TGTGCCAGCAGCTTGGTTGTAGGGGACAGGGATGGCTACACCTTC. J is TRBJ1-2 and V is TRBV5-6; 9 bases line up with TRBD1. This CDR3 comprises 15 residues. Per germline, CDR1 SGHDT and CDR2 YYEEEE. Trimming took 0 bases from V and 6 from J; bases not matched to a gene: 6.

This clonotype occurred a few times. The chain combines TRBV30 with TRBJ2-2, with 8 bases fitting TRBD1. Germline assignment: CDR1 GTSNPN and CDR2 SVGIG (reference sequence). This CDR3 comprises 15 residues. Trimming took 2 bases from V and 0 from J; bases not matched to a gene: 2. The CDR3 DNA sequence: TGTGCCTGGAGTCCAGGGGGCGCGAACACCGGGGAGCTGTTTTTT. The encoded protein is CAWSPGGANTGELFF. The full variable domain, rest sourced from reference TRBV30 and TRBJ2-2, is SQTIHQWPATLVQPVGSPLSLECTVEGTSNPNLYWYRQAAGRGLQLLFYSVGIGQISSEVPQNLSASRPQDRQFILSSKKLLLSDSGFYLCAWSPGGANTGELFFGEGSRLTVL.

This clonotype was seen a few times. The rearrangement joins TRBV7-3 to TRBJ1-6; D gene ambiguous. V lost 3 bases, J lost 13 bases, and 13 bases lay in between. This CDR3 is 13 amino acids long. Germline CDR1 and CDR2: SGHTA and FQGTGA. Here the CDR3 DNA reads TGTGCCAGCAGCTTCGTCGGGGAAGAGCCCCTCCACTTT. This translates into CASSFVGEEPLHF.

This clonotype was found a few times. J is TRBJ2-3 and V is TRBV2; 11 bases map to TRBD1. CDR1 and CDR2 (germline): SNHLY, FYNNEI. V was clipped by 6 bases and J by 4 bases; unmatched bases: 6. The CDR3 extends over 15 amino acids. CDR3 protein: CASRMDRGRADTQYF. CDR3 DNA: TGTGCCAGCAGGATGGACAGGGGGCGCGCAGATACGCAGTATTTT.

This clonotype was picked up a small number of times. The V call is TRBV6-1, the J call TRBJ1-6; D gene ambiguous. The V end lost 6 bases, the J end lost 14 bases, and 14 bases lay between the germline ends. CDR1 is MNHNS and CDR2 is SASEGT in the germline V gene. This CDR3 region has 12 residues. Here the CDR3 reads CASRDTDQSLHF. CDR3 in DNA: TGTGCCAGCAGAGACACAGATCAGTCCCTCCACTTT.

The chain joins TRBV20-1 to TRBJ2-1; 11 nucleotides agree with TRBD2. Germline CDR1 and CDR2: DFQATT and SNEGSKA (reference sequence). CDR3 length equals 16 residues. The J segment lost 2 bases and the V segment lost 8 bases, leaving 11 bases of the junction unmatched. The CDR3 protein is CSSVIPGLAAYNEQFF. Written as DNA, the CDR3 is TGCAGTTCAGTAATTCCGGGACTAGCGGCCTACAATGAGCAGTTCTTC.

This clonotype was observed a handful of times. The V call is TRBV20-1, the J call TRBJ1-6; unclear D gene. V lost 3 bases to trimming and J lost 0 bases, with 12 bases between them. Germline V lookup: CDR1 DFQATT, CDR2 SNEGSKA (reference sequence). The CDR3 has 16 amino acids. CDR3 residues: CSARPRSSSYNSPLHF. DNA of the CDR3: TGCAGTGCTAGGCCTAGATCAAGCTCCTATAATTCACCCCTCCACTTT.

This clonotype was counted between two and nine times. This rearrangement joins TRBV4-1 to TRBJ1-1, with D maybe TRBD1 (5 bases). Germline assignment: CDR1 MGHRA and CDR2 YSYEKL. Trimming removed 1 base at V and 3 bases at J, with 9 bases between. The CDR3 loop spans 14 amino acids. The CDR3 loop reads CASSQVEGDTEAFF. As DNA, the CDR3 is TGCGCCAGCAGCCAAGTTGAAGGGGACACTGAAGCTTTCTTT.

This chain links TRBV5-4 with TRBJ2-1; D assignment may be TRBD1 or TRBD2 (5 bases each). The CDR3 runs to 13 residues. The V and J ends lost 4 bases and 7 bases respectively, with 12 bases between them. Germline V lookup: CDR1 SGHNT, CDR2 YYREEE (reference sequence). The CDR3 DNA sequence: TGTGCCAGCAGCCCCCCGAGGGGTAATGAGCAGTTCTTC. Translation gives CASSPPRGNEQFF.

This chain uses TRBV11-2 with TRBJ2-7; maybe TRBD2 (6 bases). Trimming removed 3 bases from V and 2 bases from J, with 11 bases in between. The CDR3 covers 14 residues. Germline V gene sequence: CDR1 SGHAT, CDR2 FQNNGV. CDR3: CASSFGGLPYEQYF. CDR3 nucleotide sequence: TGTGCCAGCAGCTTCGGGGGTCTCCCCTACGAGCAGTACTTC.

The V and J genes are TRBV5-1 and TRBJ2-5; no definite D call. The CDR3 runs 13 residues. Germline-derived CDR1 and CDR2 are SGHRS and YFSETQ. V shed 4 bases and J shed 4 bases, with 11 bases lying between them. The CDR3, as DNA: TGCGCCAGCAGCCGGTTGGCTGTAGAGACCCAGTACTTC. Residues: CASSRLAVETQYF.

CDR3 loop: CATSEGGRNEQFF. CDR3 DNA sequence: TGTGCCACCAGTGAAGGGGGCAGGAATGAGCAGTTCTTC. J is TRBJ2-1 and V is TRBV24-1; 7 bases line up with TRBD1. Looked up from germline, CDR1 is KGHDR and CDR2 is SFDVKD. V shed 4 bases and J 7 bases; nucleotides not matched to a gene: 3. The length of the CDR3 is 13 residues.

This clonotype was counted a few times. V usage is TRBV7-2 and J usage is TRBJ2-3, with 15 bases aligning to TRBD2. V gave up 4 bases and J gave up 7 bases; unmatched junction bases: 12. Germline loops: CDR1 SGHTA, CDR2 FQGNSA. The CDR3 length is 18 residues. In DNA form, the CDR3 reads TGTGCCAGCAGCTCACAGAAGGGACTAGCGGGAGGAGGGAATACGCAGTATTTT. This gives the protein CASSSQKGLAGGGNTQYF.

This clonotype occurred a few times. The rearrangement uses TRBV20-1 and TRBJ2-2; 13 nucleotides align to TRBD2. This CDR3 is 16 amino acids long. With 1 base clipped from V and 4 bases from J, the junction kept 3 bases outside the gene matches. Germline assignment: CDR1 DFQATT and CDR2 SNEGSKA (reference sequence). CDR3 DNA: TGCAGTGCTAGAGTGGGGACTAGCGGGGTCACCGGGGAGCTGTTTTTT. It translates to CSARVGTSGVTGELFF.

V is TRBV7-9 and J is TRBJ1-1; a weak D match, TRBD1 (6 bases). The CDR3 runs 17 residues. Between the trimmed V and J ends, which lost 1 base and 2 bases, there was a span of 17 bases. The germline gives CDR1 SEHNR, CDR2 FQNEAQ (reference sequence). The CDR3 sequence is CASSLERSGRGNTEAFF. CDR3 sequence (DNA): TGTGCCAGCAGCTTAGAACGTAGCGGCAGGGGAAACACTGAAGCTTTCTTT.

This clonotype was picked up a small number of times. CDR3 coding DNA: TGCAGCGTTGAGGACGGGACTCACACTGAAGCTTTCTTT. Its translation: CSVEDGTHTEAFF. The chain is built from TRBV29-1 and TRBJ1-1; D is perhaps TRBD1 (5 bases). CDR3 length equals 13 residues. Germline V gene data show CDR1 as SQVTM and CDR2 as ANQGSEA. V lost 3 bases and J lost 3, with 11 bases in between.

The CDR3 DNA is TGTGCCACCAGTGATTTCAGTGGCTACACCTTC. It is translated as CATSDFSGYTF. The chain has TRBV24-1 and TRBJ1-2; D is undetermined. In germline, CDR1 is KGHDR, CDR2 SFDVKD. With 1 base removed from V and 7 bases from J, the gap between germline ends came to 3 bases. The CDR3 consists of 11 residues.

This chain links TRBV21-1 with TRBJ1-2; the D call in the table, TRBD1, was not verified against the DNA. TRBV21-1 is a pseudogene. CDR3 length: 16 amino acids. CDR3 DNA: TGTGCCAGCAACCCGGGGATTGGGCGTAGAGGCTATGGCTACACCTTC. This encodes CASNPGIGRRGYGYTF.

The V gene is TRBV12-3 or TRBV12-4, the J gene TRBJ1-1; D not certain. The V end lost 0 bases, the J end lost 6 bases, and 5 bases lay between the germline ends. The CDR3 runs 12 residues. For the CDR3, the DNA is TGTGCCAGCAGTTTAGCGGCCGCTGAAGCTTTCTTT. Translation gives CASSLAAAEAFF.

This clonotype showed up just a few times. CDR3 DNA: TGTGCCAGCAGCTCACTAGGGACGGGATGGGACGAGCAGTACTTC. Protein sequence: CASSSLGTGWDEQYF. This chain joins TRBV27 and TRBJ2-7; D might be TRBD1 or TRBD2, each matching 5 bases. The CDR3 is made up of 15 amino acids. The germline V and J ends were trimmed by 6 bases and 5 bases, with 20 bases remaining between them. Germline lookup yields CDR1 MNHEY and CDR2 SMNVEV (reference sequence).

The CDR3 spells CATSDPRSTGELFF. The CDR3 nucleotides read TGTGCCACCAGTGACCCTCGGAGTACCGGGGAGCTGTTTTTT. The rearrangement joins TRBV24-1 to TRBJ2-2; no clear D. CDR3 size: 14 residues. Germline CDR1 KGHDR, CDR2 SFDVKD. The V gene lost 4 bases and the J gene lost 5 bases, with 10 bases spanning the gap.

This clonotype was observed a few times. The chain combines TRBV12-3 or TRBV12-4 with TRBJ2-7, with 10 bases identical to TRBD1. This CDR3 is 16 amino acids long. V shed 6 bases, J shed 3 bases, and the junction held 11 bases outside the gene matches. The CDR3 reads CASSRAKGQGHYEQYF. CDR3 bases: TGTGCCAGCAGCCGGGCGAAGGGACAGGGGCACTACGAGCAGTACTTC.

This clonotype was observed a handful of times. The rearrangement links TRBV15 to TRBJ2-4, with D possibly matching TRBD1 (5 bases). The CDR3 consists of 13 residues. Trimming took 8 bases from V and 5 from J, leaving 13 bases between them. Germline V lookup: CDR1 LNHNV, CDR2 YYDKDF (reference sequence). CDR3 DNA: TGTGCCACCGCCCGGCAGGGCCAAAACATTCAGTACTTC. This translates into CATARQGQNIQYF.

This clonotype was observed a handful of times. This chain uses TRBV6-5 with TRBJ1-1, with 10 bases aligning to TRBD1. The length of the CDR3 is 16 residues. Germline V gives CDR1 MNHEY, CDR2 SVGAGI. Trimming cost V 3 bases and J 1 base; bases outside gene matches: 5. The CDR3 protein is CASSYGTGARNTEAFF. The CDR3 DNA reads as TGTGCCAGCAGTTATGGGACAGGGGCGCGGAACACTGAAGCTTTCTTT.

This clonotype has just a few counts. This rearrangement joins TRBV20-1 to TRBJ1-2; D may be TRBD1 (5 bases). V gave up 1 base and J gave up 5 bases, with 11 bases separating them. Per the germline V gene, CDR1 is DFQATT and CDR2 is SNEGSKA (reference sequence). This CDR3 region has 13 residues. CDR3 DNA sequence: TGCAGTGCTAGAGGGGGGGTAGCATATGGCTACACCTTC. Translated, it gives CSARGGVAYGYTF.

This clonotype was recorded a few times. This chain connects TRBV5-8 to TRBJ2-3; possibly TRBD2 for D (5 bases). The CDR3 contains 16 residues. V was trimmed by 4 bases and J by 1 base, leaving 16 bases between them. Germline V gives CDR1 SGHTS, CDR2 YDEGEE. The CDR3 sequence: CASSLPKAGRTDTQYF. CDR3 coding DNA: TGTGCCAGCAGCCTCCCTAAGGCGGGCCGCACAGATACGCAGTATTTT.

The chain is built from TRBV5-1 and TRBJ2-2, with D perhaps matching TRBD1 (6 bases). CDR1 SGHRS and CDR2 YFSETQ come from the germline V gene. This CDR3 region has 14 residues. V shed 3 bases and J shed 7 bases, with 13 bases lying between them. The CDR3 DNA is TGCGCCAGCAGCTCCTCGACAGGTTACGGGGAGCTGTTTTTT. Its translation is CASSSSTGYGELFF.

This clonotype appeared a single time. The V and J genes are TRBV3-1 and TRBJ1-2; no firm D call. Trimming stripped 5 bases from V and 8 bases from J, with 18 bases between. This CDR3 is built from 14 residues. Germline V lookup: CDR1 LGHDT, CDR2 YNNKEL (reference sequence). The CDR3 nucleotides are TGTGCCAGCAGCAGAGCTGACCCTTTTGACGGCTACACCTTC. It translates to CASSRADPFDGYTF.